The 17 T cell receptor beta chains below all came from one sample that was sequenced in a study of chemoradiotherapy in HPV16-positive cancers. Sequenced by immunoSEQ multiplex PCR; TCRdb stores in-frame clones only, minus some. Of roughly 29,000 clones in the sample, about 91% are singletons; the top ten hold roughly a fifth. This specimen consisted of blood, obtained from a patient who underwent chemoradiotherapy. The receptor set was obtained from a human donor with HPV-associated anogenital cancer.

The V and J genes are TRBV2 and TRBJ2-7; the D call may be TRBD1 or TRBD2 (5 bases each). Between the trimmed V and J ends, which lost 6 bases and 6 bases, there was a span of 18 bases. The CDR3 sequence is 14 residues long. Germline loops: CDR1 SNHLY, CDR2 FYNNEI. The CDR3 spells CASSRSGPGGEQYF. Written as DNA, the CDR3 is TGTGCCAGCAGCCGAAGCGGACCTGGGGGCGAGCAGTACTTC.

V usage is TRBV4-1 and J usage is TRBJ2-7; D is possibly TRBD1 or TRBD2 (5 bases each). Trimming shortened V by 1 base and J by 4 bases, and 14 bases separated the two germline ends. Germline loops: CDR1 MGHRA, CDR2 YSYEKL. The CDR3 consists of 15 residues. The chain's CDR3 is CASSQAPGPTYEQYF. As DNA, the CDR3 is TGCGCCAGCAGCCAAGCGCCGGGACCCACGTACGAGCAGTACTTC.

The gene calls are TRBV28 and TRBJ1-5, with D maybe TRBD1 (6 bases). Trimming took 1 base from V and 3 from J, leaving 13 bases between them. Germline lookup yields CDR1 MDHEN and CDR2 SYDVKM. The CDR3 extends over 16 amino acids. CDR3 in DNA: TGTGCCAGCAGTTTATCCGACGGGGGGCCCAATCAGCCCCAGCATTTT. It is translated as CASSLSDGGPNQPQHF. Complete variable domain (other parts from reference TRBV28 and TRBJ1-5): DVKVTQSSRYLVKRTGEKVFLECVQDMDHENMFWYRQDPGLGLRLIYFSYDVKMKEKGDIPEGYSVSREKKERFSLILESASTNQTSMYLCASSLSDGGPNQPQHFGDGTRLSIL.

The sample holds one count of this clone. V gene TRBV4-1 combines with J gene TRBJ2-3; TRBD2 aligns across 13 bases. With 2 bases clipped from V and 0 bases from J, the junction kept 5 bases outside the gene matches. The length of the CDR3 is 18 residues. In germline, CDR1 is MGHRA, CDR2 YSYEKL. The CDR3 sequence: CASSQTGLAGRSTDTQYF. The CDR3 DNA reads TGCGCCAGCAGCCAAACGGGACTAGCGGGGCGTAGCACAGATACGCAGTATTTT.

This clone occurred once. The chain employs TRBV5-6 and TRBJ1-1; D is undetermined. Looked up from germline, CDR1 is SGHDT and CDR2 is YYEEEE. With 2 bases removed from V and 5 bases from J, the gap between germline ends came to 13 bases. The CDR3 runs 14 residues. CDR3 in amino acids: CASSFLSGITEAFF. The DNA of the CDR3 is TGTGCCAGCAGCTTCCTGTCTGGGATAACTGAAGCTTTCTTT.

The rearrangement joins TRBV11-2 to TRBJ1-3, with D unclear. The V gene's germline CDR1 is SGHAT and CDR2 FQNNGV. The V and J ends lost 0 bases and 0 bases respectively, with 6 bases between them. The CDR3 loop spans 15 amino acids. In DNA form, the CDR3 reads TGTGCCAGCAGCTTAGATCGAAGCTCTGGAAACACCATATATTTT. Amino acids: CASSLDRSSGNTIYF.

The chain is built from TRBV25-1 and TRBJ2-7; TRBD1 aligns across 7 bases. CDR1 MGHDK and CDR2 SYGVNS come from the germline V gene. Trimming removed 5 bases from V and 7 bases from J; junction bases left unmatched: 14. This CDR3 contains 15 residues. The CDR3 region is CASSYRGSSLGEQYF. The DNA for the CDR3 is TGTGCCAGCAGTTACAGGGGCTCCTCCCTTGGGGAGCAGTACTTC.

For this clone: Compared with germline, one end of the junction differs, possibly owing to a read error. CDR3 sequence: CASSLLPAAAGGQETQYF. The CDR3 DNA reads TGTGCTAGCAGCTTATTGCCCGCTGCAGCGGGGGGGCAAGAGACCCAGTACTTC. The chain is built from TRBV7-7 and TRBJ2-5, with 10 bases aligning to TRBD2. CDR1 and CDR2 from the germline V gene are SSHAT and FNYEAQ (reference sequence). The CDR3 runs 18 residues.

The V call is TRBV6-5, the J call TRBJ2-7, with 7 bases identical to TRBD1. V shed 0 bases and J 3 bases; nucleotides not matched to a gene: 5. In germline, CDR1 is MNHEY, CDR2 SVGAGI. The CDR3 spans 15 residues. DNA for the CDR3: TGTGCCAGCAGTTACTCGGGTAGACAGGGCTACGAGCAGTACTTC. Protein: CASSYSGRQGYEQYF.

The chain links TRBV19 to TRBJ1-2, with no clear D. This CDR3 has 16 amino acids. V was clipped by 3 bases and J by 7 bases, with 21 bases between them. CDR1 is LNHDA, CDR2 SQIVND, per germline (reference sequence). The CDR3 region is CASSIRRWPLESGYTF. The CDR3 bases are TGTGCCAGTAGTATCAGACGGTGGCCTTTAGAAAGTGGCTACACCTTC.

This sequence joins TRBV7-9 and TRBJ1-1, with no clear D. Trimming took off 5 bases at V and 6 bases at J, with 16 bases between the two ends. The CDR3 totals 14 residues. Germline CDR1 is SEHNR and CDR2 is FQNEAQ (reference sequence). CDR3 loop: CASSGWGEWAEAFF. The CDR3, as DNA: TGTGCCAGCAGCGGGTGGGGTGAATGGGCTGAAGCTTTCTTT.

The chain combines TRBV7-3 with TRBJ2-3; D is uncertain. Looked up from germline, CDR1 is SGHTA and CDR2 is FQGTGA. V lost 4 bases, J lost 0 bases, and 8 bases lay in between. The CDR3 has 14 amino acids. The CDR3 coding sequence is TGTGCCAGCAGCTCGGCTAAAAGCACAGATACGCAGTATTTT. Translating it yields CASSSAKSTDTQYF.

The chain carries TRBV7-9 and TRBJ2-2; TRBD2 matches at 9 bases. This CDR3 contains 15 residues. V lost 5 bases, J lost 0 bases, and 1 base stayed unmatched. The germline gives CDR1 SEHNR, CDR2 FQNEAQ (reference sequence). CDR3: CASSPSGANTGELFF. The CDR3 bases are TGTGCCAGCAGCCCTAGCGGGGCGAACACCGGGGAGCTGTTTTTT. The variable domain in full, with the rest retrieved from reference TRBV7-9 and TRBJ2-2, is DTGVSQNPRHKITKRGQNVTFRCDPISEHNRLYWYRQTLGQGPEFLTYFQNEAQLEKSRLLSDRFSAERPKGSFSTLEIQRTEQGDSAMYLCASSPSGANTGELFFGEGSRLTVL.

This clone was seen more than once but under ten times. The chain recombines TRBV6-5 with TRBJ2-2; perhaps TRBD1 as D (6 bases). The CDR3 extends over 15 amino acids. Germline V gene sequence: CDR1 MNHEY, CDR2 SVGAGI. Trimming stripped 6 bases from V and 0 bases from J, with 11 bases between. The CDR3 loop reads CASSPGHTNTGELFF. CDR3 sequence (DNA): TGTGCCAGCAGCCCGGGACATACGAACACCGGGGAGCTGTTTTTT.

V gene TRBV6-5 combines with J gene TRBJ1-2; 7 nucleotides line up with TRBD1. V shed 2 bases and J 3 bases; nucleotides not matched to a gene: 3. The CDR3 is made up of 14 amino acids. Looked up from germline, CDR1 is MNHEY and CDR2 is SVGAGI. CDR3 nucleotides: TGTGCCAGCAGTTACATCGGACAGGACTATGGCTACACCTTC. Its protein is CASSYIGQDYGYTF.

This chain joins TRBV20-1 and TRBJ2-3, with a possible D match to TRBD2 (5 bases). Between the trimmed V and J ends, which lost 6 bases and 6 bases, there was a span of 10 bases. This CDR3 is built from 11 residues. Germline values: CDR1 DFQATT, CDR2 SNEGSKA (reference sequence). CDR3 sequence reads: CSAGGEDTQYF. DNA for the CDR3: TGCAGTGCCGGAGGTGAGGATACGCAGTATTTT.

The chain carries TRBV7-9 and TRBJ2-7; D uncertain. The CDR3 length is 14 residues. The germline V gene encodes CDR1 SEHNR and CDR2 FQNEAQ (reference sequence). The V end lost 1 base, the J end lost 4 bases, and 11 bases lay between the germline ends. Here the CDR3 reads CASSLEAVGYEQYF. The CDR3 DNA is TGTGCCAGCAGCTTAGAGGCGGTGGGGTACGAGCAGTACTTC.